These T cell receptor beta chains were read from a single sample in a study of tumor and adjacent non-tumor tissue in lung cancer. MiXCR was run by TCRdb on the multiplex PCR reads, yielding one entry per CDR3 protein. The repertoire holds approximately 79,000 distinct CDR3 sequences, with over 65% as singletons. Sequenced sample: distant non-tumor lung tissue. Source of these receptors: a man between 70 and 80 years old with non-small cell lung cancer. CDR3s include the opening cysteine and the closing phenylalanine or tryptophan. D genes are given only for firm matches. Expanded clones get a size class; other rows say once, few or many, or leave the size out.

clone size: .
D gene: TRBD1
J gene: TRBJ1-6
V gene: TRBV10-3
CDR3 protein: CVISDHYTGVMSERLNNSPLHF
CDR3 DNA: TGTGTCATCAGTGACCATTATACAGGGGTCATGAGCGAGCGTCTTAATAATTCACCCCTCCACTTT

clone size: .
D gene: .
J gene: TRBJ2-5
V gene: TRBV2
CDR3 protein: CASTGLTVQETQYF
CDR3 DNA: TGTGCCAGCACTGGACTAACCGTACAAGAGACCCAGTACTTC

clone size: .
D gene: .
J gene: TRBJ2-3
V gene: TRBV20-1
CDR3 protein: CSTRLNTNTDTQYF
CDR3 DNA: TGCAGTACTAGACTCAACACCAACACAGATACGCAGTATTTT

clone size: .
D gene: .
J gene: TRBJ1-1
V gene: TRBV4-2
CDR3 protein: CASSKGDEGGTEAFF
CDR3 DNA: TGTGCCAGCAGCAAGGGGGATGAGGGTGGTACCGAAGCTTTCTTT

clone size: .
D gene: .
J gene: TRBJ2-7
V gene: TRBV13
CDR3 protein: CASSPYMRDGPYEQYF
CDR3 DNA: TGTGCCAGCAGCCCCTATATGCGTGACGGTCCCTACGAGCAGTACTTC

clone size: .
D gene: .
J gene: TRBJ2-1
V gene: TRBV6-1
CDR3 protein: CVSIWRGPRDEQFF
CDR3 DNA: TGTGTCAGCATATGGAGGGGGCCCCGAGATGAGCAGTTCTTC

clone size: many
D gene: TRBD2
J gene: TRBJ2-1
V gene: TRBV29-1
CDR3 protein: CSVTGGEYNEQFF
CDR3 DNA: TGCAGCGTGACGGGAGGCGAGTACAATGAGCAGTTCTTC

clone size: .
D gene: .
J gene: TRBJ1-4
V gene: TRBV29-1
CDR3 protein: CSVTEDEILFF
CDR3 DNA: TGCAGCGTGACGGAAGATGAAATACTGTTTTTT

clone size: .
D gene: TRBD1
J gene: TRBJ2-1
V gene: TRBV6-1
CDR3 protein: CASRQGVSIHNEQFF
CDR3 DNA: TGTGCTAGCAGACAGGGGGTGTCAATACACAATGAGCAGTTCTTC

clone size: .
D gene: .
J gene: TRBJ2-3
V gene: TRBV13
CDR3 protein: CASCQSGAVADTQYF
CDR3 DNA: TGTGCCAGCTGTCAAAGCGGAGCGGTAGCAGATACGCAGTATTTT

clone size: .
D gene: .
J gene: TRBJ1-1
V gene: TRBV2
CDR3 protein: CARSASYSGSTEPFF
CDR3 DNA: TGTGCCAGGAGTGCTTCATACAGCGGTTCGACTGAACCTTTCTTT

clone size: .
D gene: .
J gene: TRBJ1-1
V gene: TRBV5-1
CDR3 protein: CASSLIQRAEASF
CDR3 DNA: TGCGCCAGCAGCTTGATTCAGCGGGCAGAAGCTTCCTTT

clone size: .
D gene: .
J gene: TRBJ1-1
V gene: TRBV6-2/TRBV6-3
CDR3 protein: CASSSWLGGREKTEAFF
CDR3 DNA: TGTGCCAGCAGTTCCTGGTTAGGGGGGCGCGAGAAGACTGAAGCTTTCTTT

clone size: .
D gene: .
J gene: TRBJ2-3
V gene: TRBV11-2
CDR3 protein: CASSYGGLALTDMQYF
CDR3 DNA: TGTGCCAGCAGCTACGGGGGGCTAGCACTAACAGATATGCAGTATTTT

clone size: .
D gene: .
J gene: TRBJ2-5
V gene: TRBV4-1
CDR3 protein: CASNHQWGQETQYF
CDR3 DNA: TGCGCCAGCAACCATCAGTGGGGGCAAGAGACCCAGTACTTC

clone size: .
D gene: TRBD2
J gene: TRBJ2-5
V gene: TRBV9
CDR3 protein: CASSVGDSGGGPRETQYF
CDR3 DNA: TGTGCCAGCAGCGTAGGTGATAGCGGGGGAGGCCCCAGGGAGACCCAGTACTTC

clone size: .
D gene: .
J gene: TRBJ2-2
V gene: TRBV12-3/TRBV12-4
CDR3 protein: CSSSAQHGNAGVLFF
CDR3 DNA: TGTTCCAGCAGTGCCCAACATGGGAACGCCGGGGTGCTGTTTTTT

clone size: .
D gene: TRBD2
J gene: TRBJ2-1
V gene: TRBV6-2/TRBV6-3
CDR3 protein: CASSYGTSGSGCAYNEQFF
CDR3 DNA: TGTGCCAGCAGTTATGGTACTAGCGGGAGTGGATGTGCGTACAATGAACAGTTCTTC

clone size: .
D gene: TRBD1
J gene: TRBJ2-7
V gene: TRBV5-6
CDR3 protein: CASSSVVRDRAYEQYF
CDR3 DNA: TGTGCCAGTAGCTCCGTTGTCCGGGACAGGGCCTACGAGCAGTATTTC

clone size: .
D gene: .
J gene: TRBJ2-5
V gene: TRBV4-3
CDR3 protein: CASSQGEGLLGETQYF
CDR3 DNA: TGCGCCAGCAGCCAAGGTGAGGGACTCTTAGGAGAGACCCAGTACTTC

clone size: once
D gene: TRBD1
J gene: TRBJ2-3
V gene: TRBV5-1
CDR3 protein: CASGLEGQGQDTQYF
CDR3 DNA: TGCGCCAGCGGCCTAGAGGGACAGGGACAAGATACGCAGTATTTT

clone size: many
D gene: TRBD1
J gene: TRBJ1-1
V gene: TRBV29-1
CDR3 protein: CSVRRPGGGRTEAFF
CDR3 DNA: TGCAGCGTGAGAAGACCAGGGGGCGGCCGAACTGAAGCTTTCTTT

clone size: few
D gene: TRBD1
J gene: TRBJ1-3
V gene: TRBV12-3/TRBV12-4
CDR3 protein: CANSRPGTGIGSGNTIYF
CDR3 DNA: TGTGCCAACAGTCGTCCCGGGACAGGCATTGGCTCTGGAAACACCATATATTTT

clone size: .
D gene: TRBD1
J gene: TRBJ2-2
V gene: TRBV4-1
CDR3 protein: CASSQKGQGISGELFF
CDR3 DNA: TGCGCCAGCAGTCAAAAAGGACAGGGGATCTCCGGGGAGCTGTTTTTT

clone size: .
D gene: TRBD1
J gene: TRBJ2-3
V gene: TRBV6-6
CDR3 protein: CASSYPRQGVRGSNQPQYF
CDR3 DNA: TGTGCCAGCAGTTACCCCAGACAGGGTGTCCGAGGGAGTAATCAGCCCCAGTATTTT

clone size: .
D gene: .
J gene: TRBJ2-5
V gene: TRBV6-6
CDR3 protein: CASSLVKGEIQYF
CDR3 DNA: TGTGCCAGCAGTCTCGTGAAGGGTGAGATCCAGTACTTC

clone size: .
D gene: .
J gene: TRBJ2-7
V gene: TRBV11-2
CDR3 protein: CVSSGDSISYEQYF
CDR3 DNA: TGTGTCAGCAGCGGGGACAGCATAAGCTACGAGCAATACTTC

clone size: .
D gene: .
J gene: TRBJ1-1
V gene: TRBV6-5
CDR3 protein: CASSRVSGDASF
CDR3 DNA: TGTGCCAGTAGCCGCGTCTCCGGGGATGCTTCCTTT

clone size: few
D gene: TRBD2
J gene: TRBJ2-1
V gene: TRBV30
CDR3 protein: CAWMYLAGGNEQFF
CDR3 DNA: TGTGCCTGGATGTATCTAGCGGGGGGCAATGAGCAGTTCTTC

clone size: .
D gene: .
J gene: TRBJ1-2
V gene: TRBV10-1
CDR3 protein: CASSDKENYDYTF
CDR3 DNA: TGCGCCAGCAGTGACAAGGAAAATTATGACTACACCTTC

clone size: .
D gene: .
J gene: TRBJ1-6
V gene: TRBV13
CDR3 protein: CGSSWGNNSPLHF
CDR3 DNA: TGTGGCAGCAGCTGGGGGAATAATTCACCCCTCCACTTT

clone size: once
D gene: TRBD1
J gene: TRBJ2-7
V gene: TRBV5-4
CDR3 protein: CARSLGQGGYEQYF
CDR3 DNA: TGTGCCAGGAGTCTAGGACAGGGGGGATACGAGCAGTACTTC

clone size: once
D gene: .
J gene: TRBJ1-2
V gene: TRBV12-3/TRBV12-4
CDR3 protein: CSISLLPDPYGYTF
CDR3 DNA: TGTTCCATCAGTTTACTTCCAGACCCTTATGGCTACACCTTC

clone size: .
D gene: .
J gene: TRBJ2-2
V gene: TRBV11-3
CDR3 protein: CACSRLIARNTGELFF
CDR3 DNA: TGTGCCTGCAGCCGCCTAATAGCGAGGAACACCGGGGAGCTGTTTTTT

clone size: .
D gene: .
J gene: TRBJ2-5
V gene: TRBV5-1
CDR3 protein: CAGSLLSFGLSGGETHYF
CDR3 DNA: TGCGCCGGCAGCTTGTTGAGTTTTGGACTTTCCGGGGGAGAGACCCACTACTTC

clone size: .
D gene: TRBD2
J gene: TRBJ2-5
V gene: TRBV12-3/TRBV12-4
CDR3 protein: CASSGLAGVVERLYF
CDR3 DNA: TGTGCCAGCAGCGGACTAGCGGGAGTGGTGGAGAGGCTGTATTTC

clone size: few
D gene: TRBD2
J gene: TRBJ2-7
V gene: TRBV6-2/TRBV6-3
CDR3 protein: CASNREGLYSYEQYF
CDR3 DNA: TGTGCCAGTAACCGGGAGGGACTATACTCCTACGAGCAGTACTTC

clone size: .
D gene: .
J gene: TRBJ2-3
V gene: TRBV12-3/TRBV12-4
CDR3 protein: CASSPRTDTQFF
CDR3 DNA: TGTGCCAGCAGCCCCAGGACAGATACGCAGTTTTTT

clone size: .
D gene: .
J gene: TRBJ1-2
V gene: TRBV29-1
CDR3 protein: CSVTANYGYSF
CDR3 DNA: TGTAGCGTGACAGCTAACTATGGCTACTCGTTC

clone size: once
D gene: .
J gene: TRBJ2-3
V gene: TRBV7-9
CDR3 protein: CARNSPRGTQYF
CDR3 DNA: TGTGCCAGAAACTCCCCCCGTGGTACGCAGTATTTT

clone size: .
D gene: .
J gene: TRBJ2-7
V gene: TRBV4-1
CDR3 protein: CASSQARDGYMHYF
CDR3 DNA: TGCGCCAGCAGCCAAGCACGGGACGGTTACATGCATTACTTC

clone size: .
D gene: TRBD1
J gene: TRBJ2-2
V gene: TRBV11-3
CDR3 protein: CASSTGVSGELFF
CDR3 DNA: TGTGCCAGCAGCACAGGGGTTTCCGGGGAGCTGTTTTTT

clone size: .
D gene: .
J gene: TRBJ2-2
V gene: TRBV12-3/TRBV12-4
CDR3 protein: CGSSPHHGNAGELLF
CDR3 DNA: TGTGGCAGCAGTCCCCACCATGGGAACGCCGGGGAGCTGCTTTTT

clone size: .
D gene: .
J gene: TRBJ2-2
V gene: TRBV6-2/TRBV6-3
CDR3 protein: CASSTNIGEPFF
CDR3 DNA: TGTGCCAGCAGTACTAACATCGGGGAGCCCTTTTTT

clone size: few
D gene: .
J gene: TRBJ2-5
V gene: TRBV7-9
CDR3 protein: CASQGGGETQYF
CDR3 DNA: TGTGCCAGCCAAGGTGGAGGAGAGACTCAGTACTTC

clone size: .
D gene: .
J gene: TRBJ2-5
V gene: TRBV6-2/TRBV6-3
CDR3 protein: CASTGKSGGTQYF
CDR3 DNA: TGTGCCAGCACTGGAAAGAGTGGGGGGACCCAGTACTTC

clone size: .
D gene: .
J gene: TRBJ2-7
V gene: TRBV11-2
CDR3 protein: CAINLVGWDREKYF
CDR3 DNA: TGTGCCATCAACTTAGTTGGTTGGGATCGAGAGAAGTACTTC

clone size: once
D gene: TRBD2
J gene: TRBJ2-2
V gene: TRBV12-3/TRBV12-4
CDR3 protein: CASSFIAGGFTGEMFF
CDR3 DNA: TGTGCCAGCAGTTTCATAGCGGGAGGCTTCACAGGGGAGATGTTTTTT

clone size: many
D gene: .
J gene: TRBJ1-1
V gene: TRBV6-5
CDR3 protein: CASSYSAGKGAFF
CDR3 DNA: TGTGCCAGCAGTTACTCGGCAGGGAAAGGAGCTTTCTTT

clone size: .
D gene: .
J gene: TRBJ1-5
V gene: TRBV6-1
CDR3 protein: CASSPLGGSYQPQHF
CDR3 DNA: TGTGCCAGTAGTCCCCTGGGTGGGAGTTATCAGCCCCAGCATTTT